The source of this TCR beta chain is a study of vaccination effects on CD4 cells after COVID-19. Study conclusions and caveats: At late timepoints after vaccination, vaccine- and infection-induced clones shrank markedly. There were few convalescent patients in the study and no early post-infection timepoints.

Concerning this clone: Its antigen is undetermined.

Assay used: immunoSEQ multiplex PCR; TCRdb lists only in-frame clones, some missing. The repertoire holds roughly 23,000 clones, with roughly two thirds as singletons. In the ViraFEST assay, antigen-specific CD4+ clonotypes were identified by expansion after peptide-pool stimulation. Culture lasted 10 days before CD4+ T cell isolation. Vaccinated recipients, who were negative for nucleocapsid antibodies, had no history of SARS-CoV-2 infection. For each well, about 2 million PBMC were cultured with around 10 IU/ml IL-2 and about 9.9 ug/ml peptides. Half-medium replacement with IL-2 medium occurred on days 3 and 7. The material sequenced was CD4+ T cells from PBMCs cultured with HCoV-NL63 spike peptides, taken before COVID-19 vaccination. This clonotype was obtained from a human donor who received a COVID-19 vaccine.

The CDR3 bases are TGTGCCAGCAGCACCGGACTAGCGGGGGGGATCTCCTACAATGAGCAGTTCTTC. This gives the protein CASSTGLAGGISYNEQFF. The rearrangement uses TRBV11-3 and TRBJ2-1, with 15 bases aligning to TRBD2. This CDR3 comprises 18 residues. Germline values: CDR1 SGHNT, CDR2 YENEEA. The junction had 5 bases not matched to a gene; V was cut back by 5 bases and J by 0 bases.